A selection of T cell receptor beta chains follows, all from one sample in a study of CD8 T cells in Susac syndrome. Using its own MiXCR run on the immunoSEQ multiplex PCR reads, TCRdb lists one record per CDR3 protein. Here the sample spans over 300,000 distinct CDR3 sequences, approximately 90% being singletons. Sequencing input: CD4+ T cells from PBMCs. These TCRs come from a human donor with multiple sclerosis. The CDR3 runs from the conserved cysteine through the conserved F or W. The D gene is left open where the match is weak. Where a row states a size, it is once, few, many or the class of an expanded clone; other rows omit it.

J gene: TRBJ2-7
clone size: NA
D gene: NA
V gene: TRBV29-1
CDR3 length: 15
CDR3 DNA: TGCAGCGTTGAAGGATACAGGGTTAGGGGATACGAGCAGTACTTC
CDR3 protein: CSVEGYRVRGYEQYF

J gene: TRBJ2-1
clone size: NA
D gene: TRBD1
V gene: TRBV5-4
CDR3 length: 15
CDR3 DNA: TGTGCCAGCAGCTTCGGGGACAGGGCCTACAATGAGCAGTTCTTC
CDR3 protein: CASSFGDRAYNEQFF

J gene: TRBJ2-1
clone size: NA
D gene: NA
V gene: TRBV5-1
CDR3 length: 14
CDR3 DNA: TGCGCCAGCATGGGCGGGGAGCCCTACAATGAGCAGTTCTTC
CDR3 protein: CASMGGEPYNEQFF

J gene: TRBJ2-5
clone size: NA
D gene: TRBD1
V gene: TRBV10-1
CDR3 length: 15
CDR3 DNA: TGCGCCAGCAGTGAGCGGACAGGGGGCGAAGAGACCCAGTACTTC
CDR3 protein: CASSERTGGEETQYF

J gene: TRBJ2-1
clone size: NA
D gene: TRBD2
V gene: TRBV5-1
CDR3 length: 15
CDR3 DNA: TGCGCCAGCAGGGGGAGCGGGGGCGCCTACAATGAGCAGTTCTTC
CDR3 protein: CASRGSGGAYNEQFF

J gene: TRBJ2-2
clone size: NA
D gene: NA
V gene: TRBV20-1
CDR3 length: 12
CDR3 DNA: TGCAGTGCTAGAGTCGGCACCGGGGAGCTGTTTTTT
CDR3 protein: CSARVGTGELFF

J gene: TRBJ1-5
clone size: NA
D gene: NA
V gene: TRBV23-1
CDR3 length: 17
CDR3 DNA: TGCGCCAGCAGTCAATCGTTACAGGGATATAGCAATCAGCCCCAGCATTTT
CDR3 protein: CASSQSLQGYSNQPQHF

J gene: TRBJ1-1
clone size: NA
D gene: NA
V gene: TRBV18
CDR3 length: 15
CDR3 DNA: TGTGCCAGCTCACCGGCGGGTGTTGGGCTACGTGACGCTTTCTTT
CDR3 protein: CASSPAGVGLRDAFF

J gene: TRBJ2-5
clone size: once
D gene: NA
V gene: TRBV2
CDR3 length: 14
CDR3 DNA: TGTGCCAGCGGATCGACAGGCCTCCGAGAGACCCAGTACTTC
CDR3 protein: CASGSTGLRETQYF

J gene: TRBJ2-7
clone size: NA
D gene: TRBD2
V gene: TRBV20-1
CDR3 length: 14
CDR3 DNA: TGCAGTGCAAATAGCGGGAGGGAAGTCTACGAGCAGTACTTC
CDR3 protein: CSANSGREVYEQYF

J gene: TRBJ2-7
clone size: NA
D gene: NA
V gene: TRBV7-2
CDR3 length: 14
CDR3 DNA: TGTGCCAGCAGCTTAGCGGGAAGATACGATAAGCAGTACTTC
CDR3 protein: CASSLAGRYDKQYF

J gene: TRBJ2-3
clone size: NA
D gene: TRBD2
V gene: TRBV29-1
CDR3 length: 16
CDR3 DNA: TGCAGCGTTGATTCGAGGACTAGCGGTCGAGCAGATACGCAGTATTTT
CDR3 protein: CSVDSRTSGRADTQYF

J gene: TRBJ2-5
clone size: NA
D gene: TRBD2
V gene: TRBV4-2
CDR3 length: 15
CDR3 DNA: TGTGCCAGCAGCCTAACGGGACTAGCGGAAGAGACCCAGTACTTC
CDR3 protein: CASSLTGLAEETQYF

J gene: TRBJ1-2
clone size: NA
D gene: NA
V gene: TRBV5-1
CDR3 length: 14
CDR3 DNA: TGCGCCAGTTATGACCCCTCTCCGGGAGATGGCTACACCTTC
CDR3 protein: CASYDPSPGDGYTF

J gene: TRBJ2-1
clone size: NA
D gene: NA
V gene: TRBV18
CDR3 length: 16
CDR3 DNA: TGTGCCAGCTCCCCGAGGGCCTTAGCGGCCTACAATGAGCAGTTCTTC
CDR3 protein: CASSPRALAAYNEQFF

J gene: TRBJ1-2
clone size: few
D gene: NA
V gene: TRBV18
CDR3 length: 14
CDR3 DNA: TGTGCCAGCTCACTTGCGGGGGAGAACTATGGCTACACCTTC
CDR3 protein: CASSLAGENYGYTF

J gene: TRBJ1-2
clone size: NA
D gene: TRBD1
V gene: TRBV6-1
CDR3 length: 15
CDR3 DNA: TGTGCCAGCAGTGAGTCCCGCAGGGGGGGAAATGGCTACACCTTC
CDR3 protein: CASSESRRGGNGYTF

J gene: TRBJ2-5
clone size: NA
D gene: NA
V gene: TRBV29-1
CDR3 length: 10
CDR3 DNA: TGCAGCGTTCATCAAGAGACCCAGTACTTC
CDR3 protein: CSVHQETQYF

J gene: TRBJ2-3
clone size: NA
D gene: TRBD2
V gene: TRBV6-2/TRBV6-3
CDR3 length: 17
CDR3 DNA: TGTGCCAGCAGTTACCTACTAGCGGGAGAATTAACAGATACGCAGTATTTT
CDR3 protein: CASSYLLAGELTDTQYF

J gene: TRBJ2-7
clone size: NA
D gene: NA
V gene: TRBV7-8
CDR3 length: 14
CDR3 DNA: TGTGCCAGCACCAACCCCTTACAGGGCTACGAGCAGTACTTC
CDR3 protein: CASTNPLQGYEQYF

J gene: TRBJ2-7
clone size: few
D gene: NA
V gene: TRBV11-2
CDR3 length: 14
CDR3 DNA: TGTGCCAGCAGCCTCGCGGACAGCCGGGGCGAGCAGTACTTC
CDR3 protein: CASSLADSRGEQYF

J gene: TRBJ2-1
clone size: NA
D gene: TRBD2
V gene: TRBV30
CDR3 length: 19
CDR3 DNA: TGTGCCTGGAGTGTATTCATTGGGACTAGCGGTTCATCCTACAATGAGCAGTTCTTC
CDR3 protein: CAWSVFIGTSGSSYNEQFF

J gene: TRBJ2-1
clone size: NA
D gene: NA
V gene: TRBV29-1
CDR3 length: 14
CDR3 DNA: TGCAGCGTTGGTTGGTTGAAGGTGGACAATGAGCAGTTCTTC
CDR3 protein: CSVGWLKVDNEQFF

J gene: TRBJ1-1
clone size: NA
D gene: NA
V gene: TRBV25-1
CDR3 length: 14
CDR3 DNA: TGTGCCAGCAGTGAATATAGACGCGATGCTGAAGCTTTCTTT
CDR3 protein: CASSEYRRDAEAFF

J gene: TRBJ1-2
clone size: NA
D gene: NA
V gene: TRBV3-1
CDR3 length: 11
CDR3 DNA: TGTGCCAGCAGCCAAGATTTTGGCTACACCTTC
CDR3 protein: CASSQDFGYTF

J gene: TRBJ1-5
clone size: NA
D gene: NA
V gene: TRBV2
CDR3 length: 17
CDR3 DNA: TGTGCCAGCAGTGATGGCAGGCTAAGATCTAGCAATCAGCCCCAGCATTTT
CDR3 protein: CASSDGRLRSSNQPQHF

J gene: TRBJ1-5
clone size: NA
D gene: NA
V gene: TRBV6-2/TRBV6-3
CDR3 length: 15
CDR3 DNA: TGTGCCAGCAAGACCCTCCGAGGGCGGGGTCAGCCCCAGCATTTT
CDR3 protein: CASKTLRGRGQPQHF

J gene: TRBJ1-1
clone size: NA
D gene: NA
V gene: TRBV19
CDR3 length: 14
CDR3 DNA: TGTGCCAGTAGTATTGGTCAAATGAACACTGAAGCTTTCTTT
CDR3 protein: CASSIGQMNTEAFF

J gene: TRBJ2-6
clone size: once
D gene: NA
V gene: TRBV5-4
CDR3 length: 15
CDR3 DNA: TGTGCCAGCAGCTTGGCCAGGGCTGGGGCCAACGTCCTGACTTTC
CDR3 protein: CASSLARAGANVLTF

J gene: TRBJ1-2
clone size: NA
D gene: NA
V gene: TRBV19
CDR3 length: 13
CDR3 DNA: TGTGCCAGTAGTTATCTGGACCCCGGCGGCTACACCTTC
CDR3 protein: CASSYLDPGGYTF

J gene: TRBJ1-3
clone size: NA
D gene: TRBD1
V gene: TRBV6-1
CDR3 length: 15
CDR3 DNA: TGTGCCAGCGGAACAGGGGCGGTTGGTGGAAACACCATATATTTT
CDR3 protein: CASGTGAVGGNTIYF

J gene: TRBJ1-3
clone size: NA
D gene: TRBD1
V gene: TRBV12-3/TRBV12-4
CDR3 length: 19
CDR3 DNA: TGTGCCAGCAGTTCCCCATTGGGACAGGGGGCTCTCTCTGGAAACACCATATATTTT
CDR3 protein: CASSSPLGQGALSGNTIYF

J gene: TRBJ2-3
clone size: NA
D gene: NA
V gene: TRBV6-1
CDR3 length: 12
CDR3 DNA: TGTGCCAGCAGTGAGGACCGTCGGACGCAGTATTTT
CDR3 protein: CASSEDRRTQYF

J gene: TRBJ2-7
clone size: NA
D gene: NA
V gene: TRBV20-1
CDR3 length: 14
CDR3 DNA: TGCAGTGCCAAGGGGGCAGGGGGGATCTACGAGCAGTACTTC
CDR3 protein: CSAKGAGGIYEQYF

J gene: TRBJ1-3
clone size: NA
D gene: NA
V gene: TRBV6-6
CDR3 length: 14
CDR3 DNA: TGTGCCAGTAGAGGACTGCCCTCGGGAAACACCATATATTTT
CDR3 protein: CASRGLPSGNTIYF

J gene: TRBJ2-3
clone size: NA
D gene: NA
V gene: TRBV20-1
CDR3 length: 15
CDR3 DNA: TGCAGTGCTGGGGGTCGGACTTCCCGCACAGATACGCAGTATTTT
CDR3 protein: CSAGGRTSRTDTQYF

J gene: TRBJ1-5
clone size: NA
D gene: NA
V gene: TRBV12-3/TRBV12-4
CDR3 length: 13
CDR3 DNA: TGTGCCAGCCGCCTTGGGGGATATCAGCCCCAGCATTTT
CDR3 protein: CASRLGGYQPQHF

J gene: TRBJ2-5
clone size: once
D gene: TRBD2
V gene: TRBV3-1
CDR3 length: 17
CDR3 DNA: TGTGCCAGCAACGCCCCTGGAGGACTAGGCAAGAACGCGACCCAGTACTTC
CDR3 protein: CASNAPGGLGKNATQYF

J gene: TRBJ2-7
clone size: NA
D gene: NA
V gene: TRBV19
CDR3 length: 14
CDR3 DNA: TGTGCCAGTAGTATTTACGGGAGCTCCTACGAGCAGTACTTC
CDR3 protein: CASSIYGSSYEQYF

J gene: TRBJ2-2
clone size: NA
D gene: TRBD1
V gene: TRBV6-1
CDR3 length: 15
CDR3 DNA: TGTGCCAGCAAAGGGGACAGGGGATACACCGGGGAGCTGTTTTTT
CDR3 protein: CASKGDRGYTGELFF

J gene: TRBJ1-3
clone size: NA
D gene: NA
V gene: TRBV18
CDR3 length: 16
CDR3 DNA: TGTGCCAGCTCACCCGGGGGGACCGACTCTGGAAACACCATATATTTT
CDR3 protein: CASSPGGTDSGNTIYF

J gene: TRBJ2-5
clone size: NA
D gene: TRBD2
V gene: TRBV29-1
CDR3 length: 15
CDR3 DNA: TGCAGCGTTGAGTTATGGCGGGAGGGCCAAGAGACCCAGTACTTC
CDR3 protein: CSVELWREGQETQYF

J gene: TRBJ1-6
clone size: NA
D gene: TRBD1
V gene: TRBV3-1
CDR3 length: 17
CDR3 DNA: TGTGCCAGCAGCCAGAAGACAGGGAACTTAAGGAATTCACCCCTCCACTTT
CDR3 protein: CASSQKTGNLRNSPLHF

J gene: TRBJ2-7
clone size: NA
D gene: TRBD2
V gene: TRBV6-1
CDR3 length: 15
CDR3 DNA: TGTGCCAGCAGCGATCTGACTAGCGGGGGATACGAGCAGTACTTC
CDR3 protein: CASSDLTSGGYEQYF

J gene: TRBJ2-3
clone size: NA
D gene: NA
V gene: TRBV10-1
CDR3 length: 13
CDR3 DNA: TGCGCCAGCAGTGAACAAGTGTCAGCTACGCAGTATTTT
CDR3 protein: CASSEQVSATQYF

J gene: TRBJ2-3
clone size: NA
D gene: NA
V gene: TRBV6-5
CDR3 length: 17
CDR3 DNA: TGTGCCAGCAGTTACTCGACCGGGGTGTCAAGCACAGATACGCAGTATTTT
CDR3 protein: CASSYSTGVSSTDTQYF

J gene: TRBJ1-2
clone size: NA
D gene: NA
V gene: TRBV30
CDR3 length: 14
CDR3 DNA: TGTGCCTGGAGTGTAAGGCGAGTAAACTATGGCTACACCTTC
CDR3 protein: CAWSVRRVNYGYTF

J gene: TRBJ1-2
clone size: NA
D gene: NA
V gene: TRBV30
CDR3 length: 11
CDR3 DNA: TGTGCCTGCCCATCCTGGGATGGCTACACCTTC
CDR3 protein: CACPSWDGYTF

J gene: TRBJ1-1
clone size: NA
D gene: NA
V gene: TRBV6-2/TRBV6-3
CDR3 length: 13
CDR3 DNA: TGTGCCAGCAGCCCCGGGACATCTTTTACAGCTTTCTTT
CDR3 protein: CASSPGTSFTAFF

J gene: TRBJ1-1
clone size: NA
D gene: NA
V gene: TRBV7-2
CDR3 length: 14
CDR3 DNA: TGTGCCAGCAGAAGAACAGGAGCGAACACTGAAGCTTTCTTT
CDR3 protein: CASRRTGANTEAFF